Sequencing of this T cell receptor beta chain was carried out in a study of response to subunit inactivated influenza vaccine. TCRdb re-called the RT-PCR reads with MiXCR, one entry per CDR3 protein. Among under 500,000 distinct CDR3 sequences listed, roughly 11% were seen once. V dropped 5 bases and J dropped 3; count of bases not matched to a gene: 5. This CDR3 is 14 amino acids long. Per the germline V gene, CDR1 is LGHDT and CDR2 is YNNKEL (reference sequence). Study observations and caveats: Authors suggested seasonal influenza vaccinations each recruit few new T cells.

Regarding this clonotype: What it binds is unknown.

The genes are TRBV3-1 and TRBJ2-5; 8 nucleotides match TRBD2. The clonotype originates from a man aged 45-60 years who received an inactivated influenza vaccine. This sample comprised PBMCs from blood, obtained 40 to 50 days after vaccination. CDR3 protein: CASSYGTRKETQYF. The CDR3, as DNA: TGTGCCAGCAGCTACGGGACTAGGAAAGAGACCCAGTACTTC.